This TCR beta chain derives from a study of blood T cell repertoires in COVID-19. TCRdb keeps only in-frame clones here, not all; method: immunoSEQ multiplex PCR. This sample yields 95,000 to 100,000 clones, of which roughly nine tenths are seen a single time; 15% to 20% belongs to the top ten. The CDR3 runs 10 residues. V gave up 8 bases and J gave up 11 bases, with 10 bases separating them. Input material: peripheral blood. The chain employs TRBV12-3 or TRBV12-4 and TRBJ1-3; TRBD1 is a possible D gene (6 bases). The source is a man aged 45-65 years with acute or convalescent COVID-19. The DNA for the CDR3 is TGTGCCAGCGGACAGTCCGCCATATATTTT. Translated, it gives CASGQSAIYF.